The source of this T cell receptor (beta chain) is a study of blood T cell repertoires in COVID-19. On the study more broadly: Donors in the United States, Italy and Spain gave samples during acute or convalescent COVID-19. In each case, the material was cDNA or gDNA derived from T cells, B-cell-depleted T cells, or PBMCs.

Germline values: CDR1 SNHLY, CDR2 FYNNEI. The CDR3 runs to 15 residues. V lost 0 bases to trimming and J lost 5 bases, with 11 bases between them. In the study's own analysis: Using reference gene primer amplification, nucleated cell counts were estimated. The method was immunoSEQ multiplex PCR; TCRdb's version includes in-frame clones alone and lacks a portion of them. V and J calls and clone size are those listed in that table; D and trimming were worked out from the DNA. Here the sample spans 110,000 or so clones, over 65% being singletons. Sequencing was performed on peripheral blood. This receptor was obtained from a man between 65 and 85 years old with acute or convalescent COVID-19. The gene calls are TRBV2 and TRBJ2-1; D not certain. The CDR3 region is CASSEALLGHNEQFF. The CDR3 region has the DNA TGTGCCAGCAGTGAAGCACTACTCGGTCACAATGAGCAGTTCTTC.